The 15 T cell receptor beta chains in this list originate from one sample, sequenced in a study of siplizumab effects on memory and regulatory T cells. The table came from immunoSEQ multiplex PCR; TCRdb's copy has only in-frame clones and leaves some out. The sample contains tens of thousands of clones, approximately 95% of which appear only once. Sequenced sample: CD8+ T cells sorted from blood. The receptors here all came from a human donor in good health.

The gene calls are TRBV2 and TRBJ1-2; TRBD1 agrees at 8 bases. V shed 6 bases, J shed 4 bases, and the junction held 7 bases outside the gene matches. The CDR3 is 14 amino acids. Per germline, CDR1 SNHLY and CDR2 FYNNEI. In DNA, the CDR3 is TGTGCCAGCAGGTCAGGGGGCTCGGGCTATGGCTACACCTTC. Translated: CASRSGGSGYGYTF.

V usage is TRBV19 and J usage is TRBJ1-1; D is unresolved. V gave up 3 bases and J gave up 2 bases, with 7 bases separating them. The germline CDR1 and CDR2 sequences are LNHDA and SQIVND (reference sequence). CDR3 length: 13 amino acids. CDR3 sequence (DNA): TGTGCCAGTAGTATTTTATTTAACACTGAAGCTTTCTTT. Protein: CASSILFNTEAFF. Drawing the rest from reference TRBV19 and TRBJ1-1, the complete variable domain is DGGITQSPKYLFRKEGQNVTLSCEQNLNHDAMYWYRQDPGQGLRLIYYSQIVNDFQKGDIAEGYSVSREKKESFPLTVTSAQKNPTAFYLCASSILFNTEAFFGQGTRLTVV.

The genes are TRBV4-1 and TRBJ1-1, with 8 nucleotides matching TRBD1. The length of the CDR3 is 14 residues. V trimming: 1 base; J trimming: 4 bases; junction bases outside the gene matches: 2. Germline V CDR1 and CDR2: MGHRA, YSYEKL. The CDR3 region has the DNA TGCGCCAGCAGCCAAGGGACAGGGCTCACTGAAGCTTTCTTT. Residues: CASSQGTGLTEAFF.

The chain uses TRBV5-5 and TRBJ2-1; D may be TRBD2 (5 bases). This CDR3 is 13 amino acids long. Trimming stripped 0 bases from V and 8 bases from J, with 9 bases between. CDR1 is SGHKS, CDR2 YYEKEE, per germline (reference sequence). Here the CDR3 DNA reads TGTGCCAGCAGCTTGGGGCTAGCATATGAGCAGTTCTTC. Protein sequence: CASSLGLAYEQFF.

The sample holds one count of this clone. The chain links TRBV4-1 to TRBJ1-2, with D maybe TRBD1 (5 bases). Deletions cut 1 base from V and 4 bases from J, with 7 bases between. Germline CDR1 reads MGHRA; CDR2 reads YSYEKL. There are 13 residues in the CDR3. This chain's CDR3 is CASSQGTSYGYTF. CDR3 bases: TGCGCCAGCAGCCAAGGGACAAGCTATGGCTACACCTTC.

The chain employs TRBV28 and TRBJ2-7, with 9 bases matching TRBD1. Germline assignment: CDR1 MDHEN and CDR2 SYDVKM. The CDR3 totals 15 residues. The ends lost 5 bases at V and 2 bases at J; junction bases unmatched: 7. In DNA, the CDR3 is TGTGCCAGCAGTCGCACAGGGGGCGTGACCTACGAGCAGTACTTC. It translates to CASSRTGGVTYEQYF.

This clone was recorded a few times. V gene TRBV21-1 combines with J gene TRBJ1-2; no DNA check was done on the table's D call, TRBD1. TRBV21-1 is flagged as a pseudogene. There are 14 residues in the CDR3. The CDR3, as DNA: TGTGCCAGCAGCAAAGAGGGGGGACAGGGAGGCTACACCTTC. This sequence encodes CASSKEGGQGGYTF.

The genes are TRBV27 and TRBJ2-7, with 7 bases lining up with TRBD1. Germline CDR1 and CDR2: MNHEY and SMNVEV (reference sequence). Losses at the gene ends were 0 bases for V and 0 bases for J; bases not matched to a gene: 5. The CDR3 has 16 residues. The CDR3 nucleotides are TGTGCCAGCAGTTTATCGAGGGGGACAGACTCCTACGAGCAGTACTTC. This translates into CASSLSRGTDSYEQYF.

DNA for the CDR3: TGCGCCAGCAGCCAAGTCCCCCCCGGTCACCTGGACACCTCGAACTATGGCTACACCTTC. Protein: CASSQVPPGHLDTSNYGYTF. V is TRBV4-1 and J is TRBJ1-2; TRBD1 might be the D (5 bases). Per germline, CDR1 MGHRA and CDR2 YSYEKL. The CDR3 contains 20 residues. Trimming pared 1 base from V and 2 bases from J, leaving 26 bases between.

This clone was seen a single time. The rearrangement uses TRBV19 and TRBJ1-3; TRBD1 is a possible D gene (5 bases). CDR1 is LNHDA, CDR2 SQIVND, per germline (reference sequence). The CDR3 has 16 residues. V lost 6 bases to trimming and J lost 0 bases, with 15 bases between them. The CDR3 sequence: CASSRAYSFSGNTIYF. DNA of the CDR3: TGTGCCAGTAGCAGGGCCTACTCTTTCTCTGGAAACACCATATATTTT.

V is TRBV13 and J is TRBJ1-2; D gene ambiguous. This CDR3 spans 15 amino acids. From germline, CDR1 is PRHDT and CDR2 FYEKMQ (reference sequence). V lost 4 bases, J lost 10 bases, and 22 bases lay in between. This CDR3 is CASSSSRAAAVIYTF. The CDR3 bases are TGTGCCAGCAGCTCCTCCCGGGCAGCGGCGGTTATCTACACCTTC.

Of note for this clone: This specimen includes other DNA sequences encoding the same CDR3. The rearrangement joins TRBV7-8 to TRBJ1-3; D is uncertain. CDR3 size: 13 residues. Germline CDR1 SGHVS, CDR2 FQNEAQ. The V end lost 5 bases, the J end lost 3 bases, and 8 bases lay between the germline ends. CDR3 loop: CASSPVNGNTIYF. Here the CDR3 DNA reads TGTGCCAGCAGCCCAGTTAATGGAAACACCATATATTTT.

The chain combines TRBV19 with TRBJ1-2, with D possibly TRBD1 on 5 matching bases. Germline assignment: CDR1 LNHDA and CDR2 SQIVND (reference sequence). The CDR3 sequence is 14 residues long. V shed 6 bases and J shed 7 bases, with 18 bases lying between them. The DNA for the CDR3 is TGTGCCAGTAGGAAATCGGGGGGGATATCTGGCTACACCTTC. Protein sequence: CASRKSGGISGYTF.

CDR3 residues: CASSFSSYEQYF. The CDR3 coding sequence is TGTGCCAGCAGCTTCAGCTCCTACGAGCAGTACTTC. This chain joins TRBV7-9 and TRBJ2-7; D is uncertain. Per the germline V gene, CDR1 is SEHNR and CDR2 is FQNEAQ (reference sequence). The CDR3 length is 12 residues. Between the trimmed V and J ends, which lost 3 bases and 0 bases, there was a span of 3 bases.

V is TRBV19 and J is TRBJ2-1; 10 positions agree with TRBD2. Germline V gene lookup returns CDR1 LNHDA and CDR2 SQIVND (reference sequence). J was trimmed by 0 bases and V by 6 bases; bases with no gene match: 8. This CDR3 contains 17 residues. The CDR3: CASSMTSGHSSYNEQFF. The CDR3 region has the DNA TGTGCCAGTAGCATGACTAGCGGGCACAGCTCCTACAATGAGCAGTTCTTC.